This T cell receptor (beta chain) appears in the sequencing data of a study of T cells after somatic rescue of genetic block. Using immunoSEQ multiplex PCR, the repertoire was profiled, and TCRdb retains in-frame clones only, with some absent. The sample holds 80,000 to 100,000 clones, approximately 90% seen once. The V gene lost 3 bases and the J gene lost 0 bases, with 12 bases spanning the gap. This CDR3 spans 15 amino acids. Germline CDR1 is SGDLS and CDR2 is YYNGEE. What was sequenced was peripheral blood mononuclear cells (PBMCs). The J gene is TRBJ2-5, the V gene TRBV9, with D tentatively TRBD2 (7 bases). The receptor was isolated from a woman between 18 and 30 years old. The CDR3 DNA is TGTGCCAGCAGCGCCGGGGGGCCATACCAAGAGACCCAGTACTTC. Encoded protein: CASSAGGPYQETQYF.